This TCR beta chain was sequenced in a study of T-cell memory formation after mild COVID-19. Study-wide results and caveats: Among clones peaking at day 37 in the second wave, SARS-CoV-2 specificity remained unconfirmed. Contracting CD4+ clones were located mainly in CM and EM, and CD8+ clones in EMRA. Certain responding clones were present in pre-infection memory, suggesting participation of cross-reactive memory.

A remark on this clonotype: Its antigen is currently unknown.

This CDR3 is 16 amino acids long. Germline loops: CDR1 SGHNT, CDR2 YYREEE (reference sequence). V lost 1 base and J lost 1; bases outside the gene matches: 5. 5'RACE with constant-segment primers yielded barcoded, UMI-tagged TCR alpha and TCR beta cDNA libraries. MiXCR, applied by TCRdb to the 5' RACE reads, yields one record per CDR3 protein. The table shows 300,000 to 400,000 distinct CDR3 sequences, with about 21% occurring only once. The TCR sequence derives from an adult woman who had mild COVID-19 (a few samples of this study predate the infection). Cell type and time point are not known. V and J are TRBV5-4 and TRBJ2-3, with TRBD1 matching 8 bases. The sequenced sample was PBMCs or a T cell subset sorted from them (not recorded which). The CDR3, as DNA: TGTGCCAGCAGCTTGATGCTGGGACAGGGCACAGATACGCAGTATTTT. Translated, it gives CASSLMLGQGTDTQYF.